Shown below are 8 T cell receptor beta chains from a single sample sequenced in a study of cytomegalovirus exposure and HLA in healthy donors. PCR involved 60 Vbeta and 13 Jbeta primers. Produced via immunoSEQ multiplex PCR; TCRdb's table is partial and in-frame only. The top ten hold 2% to 3% of the sample, which has roughly 140,000 clones, 80% to 85% seen once. Specimen: PBMCs. The receptors shown here come from a boy aged 2-15 years in good health and CMV-seronegative.

This clone was counted only a few times. The V call is TRBV10-2, the J call TRBJ2-7, with 8 nucleotides matching TRBD1. The CDR3 totals 15 residues. Germline V gene lookup returns CDR1 WSHSY and CDR2 SAAADI. Unmatched junction bases numbered 11, after V lost 6 bases and J lost 4 bases. The CDR3, as DNA: TGCGCCAGCAGCCGAGGTCGGGACAGGCCTTACGAGCAGTACTTC. Its protein product is CASSRGRDRPYEQYF.

V usage is TRBV6-5 and J usage is TRBJ1-1; TRBD1 matches 9 bases. V trimming: 2 bases; J trimming: 8 bases; junction bases outside the gene matches: 9. The germline gives CDR1 MNHEY, CDR2 SVGAGI. The CDR3 has 15 residues. Written as DNA, the CDR3 is TGTGCCAGCAGTTACACAGGGGGCGCAGAGGGAGAAGCTTTCTTT. It encodes CASSYTGGAEGEAFF.

This chain links TRBV9 with TRBJ1-1; D is uncertain. Per the germline V gene, CDR1 is SGDLS and CDR2 is YYNGEE. Trimming pared 1 base from V and 1 base from J, leaving 11 bases between. This CDR3 has 15 residues. CDR3 in DNA: TGTGCCAGCAGCGTACTTTCCTCTAGGAACACTGAAGCTTTCTTT. Translation gives CASSVLSSRNTEAFF.

The chain couples TRBV6-5 to TRBJ1-2; D remains unclear. The germline V and J ends were trimmed by 0 bases and 2 bases, with 10 bases remaining between them. The CDR3 has 15 amino acids. CDR1 is MNHEY, CDR2 SVGAGI, per germline. The CDR3 sequence is CASSYSGGINYGYTF. The DNA of the CDR3 is TGTGCCAGCAGTTACTCTGGAGGGATAAACTATGGCTACACCTTC.

This clone was recorded only once. The chain is built from TRBV7-3 and TRBJ2-7; tentative D call: TRBD2 (5 bases). V lost 5 bases, J lost 5 bases, and 13 bases lay in between. This CDR3 is 13 amino acids long. The germline V gene encodes CDR1 SGHTA and CDR2 FQGTGA. Here the CDR3 reads CASSTQTGNEQYF. As DNA, the CDR3 is TGTGCCAGCAGCACGCAAACGGGGAACGAGCAGTACTTC.

A note on this clone: The sample holds other DNA sequences that translate to the same CDR3. V and J are TRBV10-3 and TRBJ1-4; 8 nucleotides align to TRBD1. The CDR3 covers 15 residues. Trimming cost V 10 bases and J 8 bases; bases outside gene matches: 15. Germline V gene data show CDR1 as ENHRY and CDR2 as SYGVKD. CDR3 DNA sequence: TGTGCCACCTCCGCAGTAGGACAGGGTGGGGAAAAACTGTTTTTT. Translation: CATSAVGQGGEKLFF.

The chain couples TRBV12-5 to TRBJ2-7; a possible D gene is TRBD1 (6 bases). The V gene's germline CDR1 is LGHNT and CDR2 FRNRAP. Trimming stripped 3 bases from V and 2 bases from J, with 8 bases between. CDR3 length: 13 amino acids. CDR3 residues: CASGLGQTYEQYF. CDR3 in DNA: TGTGCTAGTGGTTTAGGACAGACCTACGAGCAGTACTTC.

The J gene is TRBJ2-2, the V gene TRBV7-9; maybe TRBD2 (5 bases). This CDR3 has 15 amino acids. The ends were cut back, 5 bases at V and 2 bases at J, with 12 bases in the middle. Germline V gene data show CDR1 as SEHNR and CDR2 as FQNEAQ (reference sequence). The CDR3 nucleotides are TGTGCCAGCAGCACCTGGACTCGAAACACCGGGGAGCTGTTTTTT. Its protein is CASSTWTRNTGELFF.